This T cell receptor (beta chain) was retrieved from a study of blood T cell repertoires in COVID-19 (dated by TCRdb to 2020 to 2022). Broadly, across the study: The collaborator samples originated in the United States, Italy and Spain and spanned the acute and convalescent phases of COVID-19. The material from the prospective study consisted of cDNA or gDNA derived from T cells, B-cell-depleted T cells, or PBMCs. The dataset comprised deeply sampled blood TCRbeta repertoires from subjects exposed to, actively infected with, or recovered from COVID-19. The repertoires were released in a freely available public database intended as a resource for research on the immune response to SARS-CoV-2. The samples were drawn from two sources: the first 160 participants of the ongoing ImmuneRACE study, and 1,000 to 1,500 subjects contributed by 6 global collaborators. Nearly every sample came with metadata listing a de-identified subject ID, COVID-19 status, age in years and sex. Where HLA class I and class II types were available, the types were taken from metadata supplied by the sample provider, not from assay-based typing. General conclusions and limits of the study: The amount of clinical and demographic metadata varied by source and participant and was provided uncurated.

According to the germline V gene, CDR1 reads MNHEY and CDR2 reads SVGAGI. V lost 0 bases and J lost 5 bases; the stretch between them is 13 bases long. Its CDR3 holds 15 amino acids, cysteine through phenylalanine. Only the CDR3 DNA stays, 45 bases, in frame from base 1. The immunoSEQ Assay, a bias-controlled multiplex PCR, was used to amplify TCRbeta CDR3 regions from genomic DNA. In the original analysis: The number of nucleated cells in each sample was estimated from the amplification of reference gene primers within the assay. To quantify the absolute abundance of each unique TCRbeta CDR3 rearrangement, sequence reads were collapsed and filtered. For each sample, productive Simpson clonality was calculated as the square root of Simpson's diversity index across productive rearrangements. As stored in TCRdb, this immuneACCESS dataset retains in-frame rearrangements with V and J assigned. A fraction of the clones does not appear; measured against another copy, unresolved V genes explain less than half of the discrepancy, and the remainder lacks a known reason. The V and J calls and clone size are taken from that table; D and trimming were inferred from the DNA. The sample contains around 80,000 clones, 84% of them found a single time. Together, the top ten hold roughly 14% of the sample.

Comments on this clone: Its binding antigen is unknown. The sample holds no much larger clone one base away, and base qualities are not on file.

Each collaborating institution followed its own protocols to collect whole blood in K2EDTA tubes. For TCRbeta analysis, collaborators shipped samples in one of three forms: frozen whole blood, isolated PBMCs, or DNA extracted from either of those sample types. The receptor chain draws on TRBV6-5 and TRBJ1-2; D gene: possibly TRBD1, on 5 matching bases. The sample taken for sequencing was peripheral blood. The clonotype comes from a human donor in a cohort sampled during active COVID-19. This receptor carries the CDR3 CASSYSGLRSYGYTF. The DNA sequence is given as TGTGCCAGCAGTTACTCGGGACTGCGAAGTTATGGCTACACCTTC.